This TCR beta chain was profiled in a study of T cell responses to AZD1222 COVID-19 vaccine. Study in general: Pooled samples include second doses given at about 4 or 12 weeks.

This CDR3 contains 13 residues. CDR1 and CDR2 (germline): SGHAT, FQNNGV. Trimming removed 4 bases from V and 6 bases from J, with 13 bases in between. This clone was detected only a few times. No antigen is known for it. Study-wide results and caveats: Unmutated variant regions are reportedly the target of nearly half of TCRs that are spike-specific.

The protocol was immunoSEQ multiplex PCR, while the TCRdb copy is restricted to in-frame clones and leaves out a portion. The table records some 200,000 clones, 90% to 95% of them present only once. Sequenced material: peripheral blood, taken on day 0 of AZD1222 vaccination. The sequence came from an adult in good health. The chain joins TRBV11-2 to TRBJ2-7; D not certain. DNA for the CDR3: TGTGCCAGCAGCTCCCGACTGCCTCCCGAGCAGTACTTC. This gives the protein CASSSRLPPEQYF.